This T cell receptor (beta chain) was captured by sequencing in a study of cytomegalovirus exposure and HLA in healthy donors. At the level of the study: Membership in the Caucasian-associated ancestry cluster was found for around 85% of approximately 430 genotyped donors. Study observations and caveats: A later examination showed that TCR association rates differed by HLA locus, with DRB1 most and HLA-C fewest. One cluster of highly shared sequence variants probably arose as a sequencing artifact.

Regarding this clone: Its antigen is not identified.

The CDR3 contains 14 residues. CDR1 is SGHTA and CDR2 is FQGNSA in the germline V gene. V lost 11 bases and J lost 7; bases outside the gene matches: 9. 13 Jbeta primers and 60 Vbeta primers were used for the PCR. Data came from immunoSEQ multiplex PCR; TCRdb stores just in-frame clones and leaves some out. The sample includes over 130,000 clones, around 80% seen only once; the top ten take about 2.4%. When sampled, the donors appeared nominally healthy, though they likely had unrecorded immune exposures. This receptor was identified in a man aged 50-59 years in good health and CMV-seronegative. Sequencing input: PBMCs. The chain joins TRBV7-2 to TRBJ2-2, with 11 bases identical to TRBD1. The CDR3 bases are TGTGCCTCCACGTGGGGACAGGGGGTCGGGGAGCTGTTTTTT. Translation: CASTWGQGVGELFF.